This T cell receptor (beta chain) was recovered during a study of cytomegalovirus exposure and HLA in healthy donors (dated by TCRdb to 2016 to 2017). With regard to the full study: In an earlier analysis of 587 of the donors, 250 to 350 Gb of sequence data and 117 million unique TCR beta sequences from about 180 million T cells were reported. About 320 gigabases of sequencing data and approximately 93 million unique TCR sequences were included in an early release covering several hundred HLA-typed donors. The genetic ancestry cluster associated with self-reported Caucasian donors included 70% to 85% of the roughly 400 genotyped donors. The study was designed to test whether signatures of past pathogen exposure could be identified by cataloging public T cell receptors. Using immunosequencing, the study profiled T cell repertoires from some 670 subjects and related those repertoires to cytomegalovirus serostatus. A separate validation cohort of 90 to 150 different subjects was used in addition to the roughly 640-subject first cohort. High-throughput TCR immunosequencing, statistical association of individual TCRs with disease status, and machine learning were combined to predict cytomegalovirus infection status. A later analysis re-analyzed previously published TCR beta repertoires from about 730 donors and added high-resolution HLA genotyping to study TCR occurrence patterns. In the later analysis, no new phenotypic data were used to find candidate immune exposures; instead, reliance was placed on TCR beta sequences and their occurrence across donors. In an earlier analysis of a few hundred of the donors, high-throughput TCR beta sequencing was used to judge whether each TCR beta V gene segment behaved as functional or pseudogenic. Alongside the repertoire data, information on donor age, sex, ethnicity and CMV serostatus was compiled. Genome-wide SNP genotypes for about three fifths of the roughly 700 donors were used in a later genetic analysis, which treated that subset as a discovery cohort. All discovery cohort repertoires had been generated on a single sequencing platform. Both class I and class II loci were covered by HLA typing, at four-digit resolution. Typing coverage differed by locus: A, B, C, DRB1 and DQB1 were typed in about 620-630 donors, DQA1 in approximately 520, DPA1 in around 600, and DPB1 in approximately 450. Because of strong linkage in the cohort, four or five DR-DQ haplotypes were treated as single units for association and clustering. Across some 400 genotyped donors of the cohort, an average of about 240,000 unique TCR beta nucleotide sequences per donor were sequenced, and approximately 17% of those sequences were non-productive. On the study overall, not on this receptor specifically: Assigning TCR associations to individual alleles was difficult when HLA alleles, especially DR and DQ, strongly co-occurred. Only TCR beta chains were sequenced in this cohort, and the absence of alpha or paired-chain data limited detectable features. In a later analysis, TCR association rates were found to vary across HLA loci, with the most associated TCRs seen for DRB1 alleles and the fewest for HLA-C alleles. According to a later genetic analysis, donors in an Asian-associated ancestry cluster had fewer N-insertions in productive TCRs than the approximately 650-donor mean. Most TCR sequences were seen in very few donors, while some public TCRs were found in many individuals. A few of the identified cytomegalovirus-associated TCR beta chains were confirmed in vitro to be specific for cytomegalovirus antigens. Most CMV-associated TCR beta chains appeared to be HLA-restricted in a later analysis, and the HLA associations seemed to be driven largely by CMV exposure. It was suggested by the authors that the approach could potentially be generalized to other disease states and immunological phenotypes. A further reported finding was that TCR beta sequences accurately predicted the HLA-A and HLA-B alleles for most subjects in the first cohort. Roughly uniform sequencing depth across donors was assumed in presence/absence analyses, although this assumption may not hold. Immune exposure information for the cohort was limited to CMV serostatus. A later analysis found that HLA-associated TCR beta chains were more clonally expanded and had lower generation probabilities than equally common non-associated chains. Specific HLA alleles were associated with about 17,000 TCR beta sequences at a false discovery rate of 0.05 in a later analysis. A total of about 180 TCR beta chains were listed by the study as associated with cytomegalovirus. Some IMGT-functional V segments, including TRBV6-2 and TRBV6-3, could not be distinguished by the 87-base-pair reads and were therefore excluded. Correlated functional status among segregating V segments might be attributable to linkage disequilibrium, but an unknown experimental factor could not be ruled out. In a later analysis, several top co-occurrence clusters were reported to appear linked to parvovirus B19, influenza, CMV and Epstein-Barr virus. A cluster of highly shared sequence variants was judged likely to represent a technical artifact of the sequencing pipeline. Broadly in line with IMGT annotations, most TCR beta V segments showed up in productive rearrangements about 87% or about 30% of the time in an earlier analysis of 450 to 750 of the donors. The earlier analysis of some 560 of the donors excluded 15 to 20 rarely observed V segments, including chromosome 9 orphons, because counts were too low. Because HLA typing was unavailable for some donors at each locus, only the typed subset was used in association tests. A later genetic analysis associated a missense DCLRE1C variant with V-gene and J-gene trimming of TCR beta chains, and an independent cohort replicated the association. In both the original and validation cohorts, the classifier was reported to diagnose cytomegalovirus status with high specificity and sensitivity.

In regard to this clone: The antigen it binds to is not known. Base qualities were left out, and no much larger clone turns up one base away.

From its cysteine to its phenylalanine, the CDR3 spans 19 amino acids. Left in the record is the CDR3 DNA by itself, 57 bases read in frame from the first base. The cohort was made up of about 670 healthy bone marrow donors. At the time of sampling, every cohort member was nominally healthy, though immune exposures that went unrecorded were likely present. The donor tested CMV seronegative, placing the donor among the approximately 400 seronegative members of the cohort. A peripheral blood sample was provided by each donor, and peripheral blood mononuclear cells were used for TCR beta sequencing. The Qiagen DNeasy Blood Extraction Kit was used to extract genomic DNA from the blood cell samples. Library preparation used the immunoSEQ multiplex PCR assay. The multiplex PCR relied on a mix of 60 forward primers for TCR Vbeta segments and 13 reverse primers for TCR Jbeta segments. Amplification of the CDR3 region of rearranged TCR beta genes was performed with a multiplex PCR assay on genomic DNA. The Illumina HiSeq System was used to sequence the amplified TCR beta libraries as 87-base-pair reads. Per the source publication's procedure: In a later analysis, approximately 74 million unique TCR beta chains were counted across the roughly 670 repertoires, and roughly 11 million of these chains were shared by at least two donors. A nearest-neighbor algorithm error-corrected the raw reads and collapsed the reads into unique sequences, merging closely related sequences to remove PCR and sequencing errors. To assign V, D and J gene segments, CDR3 sequences were aligned to IMGT reference sequences. For a sequence to be retained, a match of at least six nucleotides to both a V gene segment and a J gene segment was required. Rearrangements were called productive when the CDR3 lacked stop codons and stayed in frame with V and J; all others were non-productive. Following IMGT convention, CDR3 was defined as the stretch from the second conserved V-encoded cysteine to the conserved J-encoded phenylalanine. In an earlier analysis of just under 600 of the donors, sequences lacking an unambiguous match to a single V gene segment were excluded. In an earlier analysis of approximately 590 of the donors, a V segment was called functional when productive rearrangements were above 56.7%, and segregating when the standard deviation between donors exceeded 5%. A statistical classification framework was developed to diagnose cytomegalovirus status using the catalog of TCR beta chain sequences. A later analysis assigned V and J genes by comparing TCR nucleotide sequences with IMGT/GENE-DB human TR gene sequences. A later analysis assigned CDR3 sequences and most-parsimonious VDJ recombination scenarios with the TCRdist pipeline. In a later analysis, each TCR beta chain was defined by its CDR3 amino acid sequence together with its V-gene family, and reads without a unique V-gene family were excluded. In a later analysis, 450 to 600 highly shared, low-generation-probability nucleotide sequences were removed to address suspected cross-contamination and a sequencing artifact. In a later analysis, a clonal expansion index was calculated for each public chain from normalized within-repertoire ranks of inferred template counts. A later analysis computed generation probabilities with a VDJ recombination model fitted to out-of-frame rearrangements, and checked the results against IGoR. Hypergeometric tests were used in a later analysis to score TCR-TCR, TCR-HLA and TCR-CMV co-occurrence, with a repertoire-size bias correction applied to the TCR pairs. False discovery rates were estimated in a later analysis by permuting HLA or CMV assignments 20 times. In a later analysis, co-occurring TCRs were grouped with DBSCAN, and TCRdist sequence similarity was added when clustering was performed within HLA-allele-positive subsets. For co-occurrence clustering, repertoires with fewer than 30,000 or more than 120,000 public chains were excluded, along with 5 or 6 repertoires with anomalous nucleotide sharing. TCRdb took over this immuneACCESS table, retaining in-frame rearrangements with V and J assigned. Such tables are incomplete; in checked studies, under half of the missing clones stem from an unresolved V gene, and the remainder is unexplained. The DNA was the basis for D and trimming; V, J and clone size are from that table. The sample table shows fewer than 200,000 clones, and around 77% are seen once. The ten largest clonotypes hold around 2.2% of the sample.

Sample: PBMCs. The source of this sequence is a man in his fifties or sixties in good health and CMV-seronegative. Recombination linked TRBV21-1 to TRBJ1-4; the listed D gene, TRBD1, was not tested against the DNA. TRBV21-1 is assigned pseudogene status. The DNA sequence is given as TGTGCCAGCAGCAAAGCAAGAAGTGGACAGGGAGGAACTAATGAAAAACTGTTTTTT. This yields the protein CASSKARSGQGGTNEKLFF.